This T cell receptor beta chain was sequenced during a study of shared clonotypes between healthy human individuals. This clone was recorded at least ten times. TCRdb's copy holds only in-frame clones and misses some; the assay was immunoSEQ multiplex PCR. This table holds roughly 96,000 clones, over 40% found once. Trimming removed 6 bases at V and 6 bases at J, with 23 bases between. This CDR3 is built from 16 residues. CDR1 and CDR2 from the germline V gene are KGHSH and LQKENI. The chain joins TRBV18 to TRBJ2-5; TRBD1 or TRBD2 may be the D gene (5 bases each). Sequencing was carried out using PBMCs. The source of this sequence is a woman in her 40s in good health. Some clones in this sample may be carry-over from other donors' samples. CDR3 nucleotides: TGTGCCAGCTCGGGCGGAGAGGGGTTCGGTGGAAAGACCCAGTACTTC. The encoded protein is CASSGGEGFGGKTQYF.